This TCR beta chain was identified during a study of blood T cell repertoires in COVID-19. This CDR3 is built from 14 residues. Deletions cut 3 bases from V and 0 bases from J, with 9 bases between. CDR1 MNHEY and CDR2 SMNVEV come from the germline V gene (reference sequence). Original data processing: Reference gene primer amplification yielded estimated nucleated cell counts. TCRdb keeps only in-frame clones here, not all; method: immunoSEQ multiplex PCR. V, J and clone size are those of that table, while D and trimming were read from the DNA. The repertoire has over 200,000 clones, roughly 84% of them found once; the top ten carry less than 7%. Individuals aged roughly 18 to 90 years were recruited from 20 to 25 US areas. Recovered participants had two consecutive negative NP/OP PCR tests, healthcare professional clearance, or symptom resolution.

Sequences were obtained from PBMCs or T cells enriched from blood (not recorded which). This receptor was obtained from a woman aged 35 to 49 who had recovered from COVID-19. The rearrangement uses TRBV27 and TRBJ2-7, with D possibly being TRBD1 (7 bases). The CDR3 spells CASSLEGASYEQYF. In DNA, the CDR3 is TGTGCCAGCAGTTTGGAGGGGGCCTCCTACGAGCAGTACTTC.